The next 21 T cell receptor beta chains were all read from a single sample in a study of tumour-infiltrating T cells in Burkitt lymphoma. Profiled with immunoSEQ multiplex PCR; TCRdb holds only in-frame clones, not every one. Among about 13,000 clones listed, 65% to 90% were seen once. The sample was tumor tissue. The receptors originated from a human donor with diffuse large B-cell lymphoma.

V and J are TRBV5-1 and TRBJ2-5; no clear D. Per the germline V gene, CDR1 is SGHRS and CDR2 is YFSETQ. V was trimmed by 3 bases and J by 2 bases, leaving 11 bases between them. The CDR3 has 14 residues. The CDR3 spells CASSSTWPQETQYF. Here the CDR3 DNA reads TGCGCCAGCAGCTCAACATGGCCTCAAGAGACCCAGTACTTC. Based on the CDR3 plus reference TRBV5-1 and TRBJ2-5, the full variable domain is KAGVTQTPRYLIKTRGQQVTLSCSPISGHRSVSWYQQTPGQGLQFLFEYFSETQRNKGNFPGRFSGRQFSNSRSEMNVSTLELGDSALYLCASSSTWPQETQYFGPGTRLLVL.

The chain couples TRBV11-2 to TRBJ1-2, with 7 bases aligning to TRBD1. The CDR3 covers 14 residues. The V segment lost 5 bases and the J segment 4 bases; nucleotides outside the gene matches: 7. Germline loops: CDR1 SGHAT, CDR2 FQNNGV. The DNA of the CDR3 is TGTGCCAGCAGCACCGTAGGGGGCGGCTATGGCTACACCTTC. Encoded protein: CASSTVGGGYGYTF.

The chain has TRBV5-6 and TRBJ2-3, with D perhaps assigned TRBD1 or TRBD2 (5 bases each). This CDR3 spans 16 amino acids. Germline V gene data show CDR1 as SGHDT and CDR2 as YYEEEE. The V and J ends lost 4 bases and 2 bases respectively, with 17 bases between them. CDR3 coding DNA: TGTGCCAGCAGCAATCCCGGGACCCCTGACACAGATACGCAGTATTTT. Protein product: CASSNPGTPDTDTQYF.

The chain carries TRBV5-1 and TRBJ1-3; 9 bases are a match to TRBD1. The CDR3 is 16 amino acids. After removal of 4 bases from V and 1 base from J, the junction contained 6 bases not matched to a gene. Germline V gene lookup returns CDR1 SGHRS and CDR2 YFSETQ. The CDR3 nucleotides are TGCGCCAGCAGCCAAGGACAGGGGAGATCTGGAAACACCATATATTTT. Translating it yields CASSQGQGRSGNTIYF.

The V call is TRBV6-5, the J call TRBJ1-2; 7 bases line up with TRBD1. This CDR3 is built from 14 residues. Looked up from germline, CDR1 is MNHEY and CDR2 is SVGAGI. Germline trimming cut 2 bases from V and 7 bases from J; bases unmatched to any gene: 7. In nucleotides, the CDR3 is TGTGCCAGCAGTTACGGACAGGACGAGGGTGGCTACACCTTC. Its protein product is CASSYGQDEGGYTF.

The chain couples TRBV11-2 to TRBJ2-1; 13 bases match TRBD2. The CDR3 spans 19 residues. Unmatched junction bases numbered 9, after V lost 3 bases and J lost 1 base. The germline CDR1 and CDR2 sequences are SGHAT and FQNNGV. The CDR3 DNA sequence: TGTGCCAGCAGCTTTCCCCCGGGACTAGCGGGGCGATCCTACAATGAGCAGTTCTTC. Translating gives CASSFPPGLAGRSYNEQFF. The entire variable domain, with the rest obtained from reference TRBV11-2 and TRBJ2-1, is as follows: EAGVAQSPRYKIIEKRQSVAFWCNPISGHATLYWYQQILGQGPKLLIQFQNNGVVDDSQLPKDRFSAERLKGVDSTLKIQPAKLEDSAVYLCASSFPPGLAGRSYNEQFFGPGTRLTVL.

V and J are TRBV7-6 and TRBJ2-3; D is undetermined. This CDR3 has 12 residues. Germline V gene lookup returns CDR1 SGHVS and CDR2 FNYEAQ. Trimming stripped 5 bases from V and 0 bases from J, with 3 bases between. The DNA of the CDR3 is TGTGCCAGCAGCCCGAGCACAGATACGCAGTATTTT. Its protein product is CASSPSTDTQYF.

V gene TRBV5-1 combines with J gene TRBJ2-7; D is uncertain. Germline CDR1 is SGHRS and CDR2 is YFSETQ. The CDR3 extends over 15 amino acids. Trimming pared 0 bases from V and 2 bases from J, leaving 12 bases between. For the CDR3, the DNA is TGCGCCAGCAGCTTGGACCCTTGGCAGCCCTACGAGCAGTACTTC. Protein sequence: CASSLDPWQPYEQYF.

As for this clone: This CDR3 is also generated by other DNA sequences in the sample. CDR3 loop: CASSLVGYQETQYF. The DNA for the CDR3 is TGTGCCAGCAGCTTAGTAGGGTACCAAGAGACCCAGTACTTC. The chain combines TRBV11-2 with TRBJ2-5; D remains ambiguous. Germline V CDR1 and CDR2: SGHAT, FQNNGV. Trimming took off 1 base at V and 0 bases at J, with 6 bases between the two ends. The CDR3 has 14 residues.

This clone is a singleton in its sample. The chain is built from TRBV2 and TRBJ2-7; TRBD1 matches at 7 bases. The V and J ends lost 5 bases and 3 bases, in that order; junction bases with no gene match: 7. CDR1 and CDR2 from the germline V gene are SNHLY and FYNNEI. There are 14 residues in the CDR3. The CDR3 sequence: CASSIPGTDYEQYF. The CDR3, as DNA: TGTGCCAGCAGTATCCCCGGGACAGACTACGAGCAGTACTTC.

This chain uses TRBV10-3 with TRBJ1-1; 7 positions agree with TRBD1. The CDR3 runs 15 residues. V lost 4 bases and J lost 0; bases outside the gene matches: 5. CDR1 ENHRY and CDR2 SYGVKD come from the germline V gene. The CDR3, as DNA: TGTGCCATCAGTGCCAGGGGGGTCATGAACACTGAAGCTTTCTTT. This sequence encodes CAISARGVMNTEAFF.

The sample holds a few counts of this clone. The gene calls are TRBV19 and TRBJ1-2; 7 bases line up with TRBD1. The length of the CDR3 is 12 residues. The junction had 3 bases not matched to a gene; V was cut back by 9 bases and J by 2 bases. The germline V gene encodes CDR1 LNHDA and CDR2 SQIVND (reference sequence). In DNA form, the CDR3 reads TGTGCCAGCAAGGGGGCCAACTATGGCTACACCTTC. Its protein is CASKGANYGYTF.

The rearrangement joins TRBV7-2 to TRBJ2-7; 11 nucleotides agree with TRBD2. This CDR3 has 15 amino acids. The ends lost 6 bases at V and 3 bases at J; junction bases unmatched: 7. Germline V gives CDR1 SGHTA, CDR2 FQGNSA. This CDR3 reads CASSLTSGGLYEQYF. DNA for the CDR3: TGTGCCAGCAGTTTAACTAGCGGGGGACTCTACGAGCAGTACTTC.

V is TRBV7-9 and J is TRBJ2-1, with 9 bases fitting TRBD2. V shed 5 bases, J shed 3 bases, and the junction held 2 bases outside the gene matches. This CDR3 is 14 amino acids long. CDR1 is SEHNR and CDR2 is FQNEAQ in the germline V gene (reference sequence). The CDR3 spells CASSISGSYNEQFF. As DNA, the CDR3 is TGTGCCAGCAGCATTAGCGGGAGCTACAATGAGCAGTTCTTC. Full variable domain (rest looked up from reference TRBV7-9 and TRBJ2-1): DTGVSQNPRHKITKRGQNVTFRCDPISEHNRLYWYRQTLGQGPEFLTYFQNEAQLEKSRLLSDRFSAERPKGSFSTLEIQRTEQGDSAMYLCASSISGSYNEQFFGPGTRLTVL.

The chain combines TRBV5-6 with TRBJ2-5, with 12 bases lining up with TRBD2. The CDR3 has 13 amino acids. The germline CDR1 and CDR2 sequences are SGHDT and YYEEEE. With V trimmed by 7 bases and J by 7 bases, 5 bases remained unmatched. CDR3 amino acids: CASLAGGMTTQYF. For the CDR3, the DNA is TGTGCCAGCCTAGCGGGGGGGATGACGACCCAGTACTTC.

The CDR3, as DNA: TGTGCCATCAGTGAGGGACAGGGGACCTACGAGCAGTACTTC. Protein sequence: CAISEGQGTYEQYF. This chain links TRBV10-3 with TRBJ2-7; 9 bases are shared with TRBD1. The CDR3 extends over 14 amino acids. Germline V CDR1 and CDR2: ENHRY, SYGVKD. V gave up 2 bases and J gave up 2 bases; unmatched junction bases: 1.

This chain uses TRBV6-5 with TRBJ2-3; D possibly matches TRBD1 or TRBD2 (6 bases each). CDR3 size: 16 residues. Germline V gene sequence: CDR1 MNHEY, CDR2 SVGAGI. V lost 4 bases and J 5 bases, leaving 19 bases between the germline ends. The CDR3 DNA reads as TGTGCCAGCAGTTCCATGGGGGGCTGGGTTGGAGATACGCAGTATTTT. Residues: CASSSMGGWVGDTQYF.

This sequence joins TRBV27 and TRBJ2-7, with unresolved D. This CDR3 region has 14 residues. The V end lost 6 bases, the J end lost 1 base, and 13 bases lay between the germline ends. The germline CDR1 and CDR2 sequences are MNHEY and SMNVEV (reference sequence). CDR3 coding DNA: TGTGCCAGCAGCCCCCAATCCTGGTCCTACGAGCAGTACTTC. Translating it yields CASSPQSWSYEQYF.

DNA for the CDR3: TGTGCCAGCAGCGCACAAGATAACGAGCAGTACTTC. Translated, it gives CASSAQDNEQYF. This sequence joins TRBV9 and TRBJ2-7; the D is unclear. Looked up from germline, CDR1 is SGDLS and CDR2 is YYNGEE. This CDR3 is 12 amino acids long. V shed 3 bases and J shed 5 bases, with 9 bases lying between them.

The CDR3 region is CATSRVTGSYTEAFF. In DNA form, the CDR3 reads TGTGCCACCAGCAGAGTAACGGGCAGTTACACTGAAGCTTTCTTT. The chain joins TRBV15 to TRBJ1-1; D gene uncertain. Trimming left V 1 base short and J 3 bases short, with 12 bases between. This CDR3 region has 15 residues. From germline, CDR1 is LNHNV and CDR2 YYDKDF (reference sequence). Full variable domain (rest looked up from reference TRBV15 and TRBJ1-1): DAMVIQNPRYQVTQFGKPVTLSCSQTLNHNVMYWYQQKSSQAPKLLFHYYDKDFNNEADTPDNFQSRRPNTSFCFLDIRSPGLGDTAMYLCATSRVTGSYTEAFFGQGTRLTVV.

The chain uses TRBV25-1 and TRBJ1-5; no definite D call. The CDR3 runs to 14 residues. Looked up from germline, CDR1 is MGHDK and CDR2 is SYGVNS. Between the trimmed V and J ends, which lost 4 bases and 9 bases, there was a span of 16 bases. The CDR3 loop is CASSVAQRDRPQHF. The CDR3 DNA sequence: TGTGCCAGCAGTGTGGCCCAGAGAGATCGGCCCCAGCATTTT. Complete variable domain (other parts from reference TRBV25-1 and TRBJ1-5): EADIYQTPRYLVIGTGKKITLECSQTMGHDKMYWYQQDPGMELHLIHYSYGVNSTEKGDLSSESTVSRIRTEHFPLTLESARPSHTSQYLCASSVAQRDRPQHFGDGTRLSIL.